One sample yielded the 9 T cell receptor beta chains listed below, sequenced in a study of CD8 T cells in Susac syndrome (dated by TCRdb to the late 2010s). Preparation of the library involved the immunoSEQ multiplex PCR assay. RNA was extracted with the RNeasy kit and roughly 0.5 to 1 ug was reverse transcribed using random hexamers. TCRdb trimmed the raw reads at Q25, called clones with MiXCR and kept productive beta chains. A single entry per CDR3 protein holds the most common genes and DNA from its merged rows. This sample comprises around 140,000 distinct CDR3 sequences, 80% to 85% of them detected only once. The ten largest account for more than 0.5% of the sample. The sequenced material came from CD8+ T cells from PBMCs. The receptor set was obtained from a human donor with multiple sclerosis.

This chain links TRBV4-1 with TRBJ2-7; D may match TRBD1 or TRBD2 (6 bases each). Germline CDR1 and CDR2: MGHRA and YSYEKL. V was cut by 5 bases and J by 5 bases, with 16 bases left in between. This CDR3 has 14 residues. The CDR3 is CASSFRWRGDEQYF. CDR3 bases: TGCGCCAGCAGCTTCCGTTGGAGGGGGGACGAGCAGTACTTC.

The rearrangement links TRBV29-1 to TRBJ1-4, with 7 bases fitting TRBD1. This CDR3 contains 14 residues. CDR1 and CDR2 from the germline V gene are SQVTM and ANQGSEA. With 5 bases clipped from V and 7 bases from J, the junction kept 10 bases outside the gene matches. The CDR3 reads CSVLEQGRFEKLFF. The CDR3 DNA reads TGCAGCGTTCTCGAACAGGGGAGATTTGAAAAACTGTTTTTT. Full variable domain (outside the CDR3, taken from reference TRBV29-1 and TRBJ1-4): SAVISQKPSRDICQRGTSLTIQCQVDSQVTMMFWYRQQPGQSLTLIATANQGSEATYESGFVIDKFPISRPNLTFSTLTVSNMSPEDSSIYLCSVLEQGRFEKLFFGSGTQLSVL.

This chain joins TRBV6-5 and TRBJ2-4; 9 bases are shared with TRBD2. The CDR3 length is 14 residues. Germline assignment: CDR1 MNHEY and CDR2 SVGAGI. The V gene end was trimmed by 4 bases and the J gene end by 9 bases; junction bases not matched to a gene: 7. CDR3 sequence: CASSLGGGAGIQYF. The DNA for the CDR3 is TGTGCCAGCAGTTTGGGCGGGGGGGCTGGCATTCAGTACTTC.

J is TRBJ2-1 and V is TRBV27; D ambiguous. CDR3 length: 13 amino acids. Per germline, CDR1 MNHEY and CDR2 SMNVEV (reference sequence). V was shortened by 6 bases and J by 3 bases, with 9 bases between the two germline ends. The CDR3 bases are TGTGCCAGCAGCCCAGTTAACTACAATGAGCAGTTCTTC. Encoded protein: CASSPVNYNEQFF.

The chain joins TRBV27 to TRBJ2-2; D uncertain. This CDR3 contains 15 residues. Deletions cut 3 bases from V and 0 bases from J, with 8 bases between. Germline V gives CDR1 MNHEY, CDR2 SMNVEV (reference sequence). CDR3 nucleotides: TGTGCCAGCAGTTTCAGTCGCGCGAACACCGGGGAGCTGTTTTTT. This encodes CASSFSRANTGELFF.

CDR3 sequence: CASSLVSVGQKNTEAFF. CDR3 DNA: TGTGCCAGCAGCTTAGTATCGGTCGGACAGAAGAACACTGAAGCTTTCTTT. This sequence joins TRBV7-2 and TRBJ1-1; D possibly corresponds to TRBD1 (6 bases). This CDR3 is 17 amino acids long. Per the germline V gene, CDR1 is SGHTA and CDR2 is FQGNSA. Between the trimmed V and J ends, which lost 1 base and 1 base, there was a span of 16 bases.

A note on this clonotype: An end of the junction does not agree with germline; a read error may underlie this. The rearrangement joins TRBV7-7 to TRBJ2-1; D is ambiguous. CDR1 and CDR2 from the germline V gene are SSHAT and FNYEAQ (reference sequence). The CDR3 consists of 14 residues. The CDR3 nucleotides are TGTGCTAGCAGCCCCGACCCCCTGGGGAATGAGCAGTTCTTC. Translation gives CASSPDPLGNEQFF.

This rearrangement joins TRBV2 to TRBJ1-2; no definite D call. CDR1 is SNHLY and CDR2 is FYNNEI in the germline V gene. This CDR3 is built from 14 residues. V gave up 11 bases and J gave up 8 bases, with 24 bases separating them. In DNA, the CDR3 is TGTGCCGCCCTAGGTACAGTTTACCCGGACGGCTACACCTTC. This encodes CAALGTVYPDGYTF.

J is TRBJ2-7 and V is TRBV3-1; 8 nucleotides align to TRBD2. J gave up 2 bases and V 4 bases, and 4 bases lay outside the gene matches. The germline gives CDR1 LGHDT, CDR2 YNNKEL (reference sequence). CDR3 size: 14 residues. This chain's CDR3 is CASSPRGGAYEQYF. The CDR3 region has the DNA TGTGCCAGCAGCCCTCGGGGGGGGGCCTACGAGCAGTACTTC.